One sample yielded the 10 T cell receptor beta chains listed below, sequenced in a study of T cells in Graves' hyperthyroidism and ophthalmopathy. What was amplified from RNA transcripts were TCR beta CDR3 regions. First-round RT-PCR of the TCR CDR3 relied on the HTBI primer set. MiXCR, applied by TCRdb to the multiplex PCR reads, yields one record per CDR3 protein. The sample carries approximately 370,000 distinct CDR3 sequences, about 18% recorded once. The source material was blood. Receptors originate from a woman under 40 with Graves' hyperthyroidism that later progressed to Graves' ophthalmopathy.

This clonotype was seen more than once but under ten times. The V gene is TRBV19, the J gene TRBJ2-3; no clear D. Trimming pared 7 bases from V and 9 bases from J, leaving 17 bases between. Germline CDR1 is LNHDA and CDR2 is SQIVND (reference sequence). CDR3 length: 13 residues. The CDR3 region has the DNA TGTGCCAGTATCACCAAAGATGGGCGGACGCAGTATTTT. Translated, it gives CASITKDGRTQYF. Full variable domain (remainder filled in from reference TRBV19 and TRBJ2-3): DGGITQSPKYLFRKEGQNVTLSCEQNLNHDAMYWYRQDPGQGLRLIYYSQIVNDFQKGDIAEGYSVSREKKESFPLTVTSAQKNPTAFYLCASITKDGRTQYFGPGTRLTVL.

In its sample, this clonotype was seen many times. V usage is TRBV2 and J usage is TRBJ1-6, with D uncertain. The germline gives CDR1 SNHLY, CDR2 FYNNEI. The V end was cut by 1 base, the J end by 4 bases, with 17 bases between. This CDR3 spans 18 amino acids. CDR3 nucleotide sequence: TGTGCCAGCAGTGAAGAGTTAGGGAAGGGCCCTTATAATTCACCCCTCCACTTT. It codes for CASSEELGKGPYNSPLHF.

This clonotype has at least ten counts. The chain couples TRBV10-3 to TRBJ1-1; no reliable D call. Germline-derived CDR1 and CDR2 are ENHRY and SYGVKD. CDR3 length: 14 amino acids. V shed 0 bases and J shed 1 base, with 6 bases lying between them. The CDR3 bases are TGTGCCATCAGTGAGTCTATAGGGAACACTGAAGCTTTCTTT. This sequence encodes CAISESIGNTEAFF.

This clonotype was observed at least ten times. V is TRBV10-1 and J is TRBJ2-3; 9 nucleotides line up with TRBD1. This CDR3 contains 15 residues. The germline CDR1 and CDR2 sequences are WNHNN and SYGVQD (reference sequence). V lost 5 bases to trimming and J lost 4 bases; unmatched junction nucleotides: 7. The DNA of the CDR3 is TGCGCCAGCAGTAAGGGACAGGGAACGGCAGATACGCAGTATTTT. As protein: CASSKGQGTADTQYF.

This clonotype was seen many times. The V call is TRBV2, the J call TRBJ2-3, with D possibly being TRBD2 (6 bases). CDR1 and CDR2 from the germline V gene are SNHLY and FYNNEI. The CDR3 is 13 residues long. V dropped 5 bases and J dropped 4 bases, with 10 bases sitting between them. CDR3 amino acids: CASSRRLADTQYF. The CDR3, as DNA: TGTGCCAGCAGTCGAAGACTAGCAGATACGCAGTATTTT.

The chain combines TRBV9 with TRBJ1-2; a weak D match, TRBD1 (5 bases). The CDR3 consists of 16 residues. Deletions cut 0 bases from V and 6 bases from J, with 18 bases between. CDR1 is SGDLS and CDR2 is YYNGEE in the germline V gene. CDR3 nucleotides: TGTGCCAGCAGCGTAGCTACTCCTCGGGGGACGGATGGCTACACCTTC. Translated, it gives CASSVATPRGTDGYTF.

This clonotype was seen at least ten times. The rearrangement uses TRBV2 and TRBJ2-3; 8 bases agree with TRBD2. Germline V gene lookup returns CDR1 SNHLY and CDR2 FYNNEI. The J segment lost 3 bases and the V segment lost 6 bases, leaving 8 bases of the junction unmatched. The CDR3 sequence is 15 residues long. CDR3 protein: CASSQAGVGTDTQYF. In DNA form, the CDR3 reads TGTGCCAGCAGCCAAGCGGGGGTCGGTACAGATACGCAGTATTTT.

V gene TRBV19 combines with J gene TRBJ2-7, with no clear D. The CDR3 covers 13 residues. Germline assignment: CDR1 LNHDA and CDR2 SQIVND (reference sequence). Trimming removed 4 bases at V and 1 base at J, with 8 bases between. The CDR3 DNA reads TGTGCCAGTAGTAACGGGCTGTCCTACGAGCAGTACTTC. It yields the protein CASSNGLSYEQYF.

Ten or more counts support this clonotype. The V call is TRBV10-1, the J call TRBJ2-6; 7 bases are a match to TRBD2. V was clipped by 2 bases and J by 2 bases; unmatched bases: 18. The CDR3 runs to 21 residues. CDR1 is WNHNN, CDR2 SYGVQD, per germline (reference sequence). This CDR3 reads CASSEHHRCGRRLPGANVLTF. CDR3 DNA sequence: TGCGCCAGCAGTGAGCACCACAGGTGCGGGAGAAGGCTGCCTGGGGCCAACGTCCTGACTTTC.

This clonotype was seen at least ten times. The chain uses TRBV28 and TRBJ1-5; no reliable D call. V was shortened by 5 bases and J by 3 bases, with 8 bases between the two germline ends. Per germline, CDR1 MDHEN and CDR2 SYDVKM. The CDR3 is 13 residues long. The CDR3 nucleotides are TGTGCCAGCAGTCGAAGCGACAATCAGCCCCAGCATTTT. This sequence encodes CASSRSDNQPQHF.